Reported below is one T cell receptor (beta chain). Its antigen is not identified. The source of the sample is a study of CD8 T cells in Susac syndrome. The overall study: Among the sequenced Susac syndrome patients, roughly 6 had active disease while under ten were in remission. Overall study findings and caveats: Across the total CD8+ repertoires, around 16 Susac-specific public clones were found. The CD8+ TEMRA repertoires yielded about five such clones.

Sequencing of TCR beta was undertaken in CD8+ and CD4+ T cells derived from blood. RNA amounts of about 0.45 to 1 ug underwent reverse transcription with random hexamers. Amplification of the TCR beta CDR3 was carried out by immunoSEQ multiplex PCR, which spanned a total of 54 Vbeta and 13 Jbeta segments. Via MiXCR, TCRdb re-called the immunoSEQ multiplex PCR reads, giving one row per CDR3 protein. Counted here are 85,000 to 130,000 distinct CDR3 sequences, approximately 93% occurring once; the ten biggest clones make up roughly 0.43%. V shed 5 bases and J shed 1 base, with 17 bases lying between them. The CDR3 runs to 15 residues. Germline-derived CDR1 and CDR2 are DFQATT and SNEGSKA (reference sequence).

The sequenced sample consisted of CD8+ T cells from PBMCs. The V gene is TRBV20-1, the J gene TRBJ2-5; D possibly corresponds to TRBD2 (6 bases). The receptor's source is a human donor with Susac syndrome. DNA of the CDR3: TGCAGTGCTCCCCGGAGGGCTACCACCCAAGAGACCCAGTACTTC. Translating gives CSAPRRATTQETQYF.